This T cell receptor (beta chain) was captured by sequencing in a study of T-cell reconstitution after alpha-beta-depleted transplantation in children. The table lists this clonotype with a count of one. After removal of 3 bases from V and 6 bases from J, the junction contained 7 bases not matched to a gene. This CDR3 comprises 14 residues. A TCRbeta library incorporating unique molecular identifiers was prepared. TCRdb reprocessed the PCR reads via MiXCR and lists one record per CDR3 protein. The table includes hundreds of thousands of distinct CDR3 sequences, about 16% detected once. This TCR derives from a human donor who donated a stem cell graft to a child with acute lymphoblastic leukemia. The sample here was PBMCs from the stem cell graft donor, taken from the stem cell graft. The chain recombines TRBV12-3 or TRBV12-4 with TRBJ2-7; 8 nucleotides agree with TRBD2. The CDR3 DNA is TGTGCCAGCAGTTTGGGACTAGTCTCGTCCGAGCAGTACTTC. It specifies CASSLGLVSSEQYF.